This is a list of T cell receptor beta chains from one sample in a study of preoperative IRX-2 immunotherapy in early breast cancer. Using immunoSEQ multiplex PCR, the repertoire was profiled, and TCRdb retains in-frame clones only, with some absent. The top ten clones hold approximately 1.4% of a sample with approximately 27,000 clones, 81% of them seen once. The input for sequencing was lymph node tissue, taken after IRX-2 immunotherapy. These receptor sequences come from a human donor with breast cancer. CDR3s include the opening cysteine and the closing phenylalanine or tryptophan. D genes are given only for firm matches. Not every row has a clone size; where given, it reads once, few, many or a size class.

v_call	j_call	d_call	clone_size	cdr3_nt	cdr3_aa
TRBV19	TRBJ1-1	.	.	TGTGCCAGTAGTATTGGGTCCAGGGGAGGATCTGAAGCTTTCTTT	CASSIGSRGGSEAFF
TRBV2	TRBJ1-5	.	.	TGTGCCAGCAGACAGATGAACGGCAATCAGCCCCAGCATTTT	CASRQMNGNQPQHF
TRBV11-3	TRBJ2-7	TRBD1	.	TGTGCCAGCAGCGACCGGGACAGGTCCGGCGAGCAGTACTTC	CASSDRDRSGEQYF
TRBV15	TRBJ2-7	.	.	TGTGCCACCAGCAGCCCCGGACAGAGGTACGAGCAGTACTTC	CATSSPGQRYEQYF
TRBV6-8	TRBJ1-1	TRBD1	.	TGTGCCAGCAGTTTGGGACAGGGAAGACCTAACACTGAAGCTTTCTTT	CASSLGQGRPNTEAFF
TRBV7-4	TRBJ2-2	.	.	TGTGCCAGCAGTTTCGGTCGGACGGAAGGCGCCGGGGAGCTGTTTTTT	CASSFGRTEGAGELFF
TRBV6-8	TRBJ1-5	.	.	TGTGCCAGCAGTGATGGGGGAAACAATCAGCCCCAGCATTTT	CASSDGGNNQPQHF
TRBV6-8	TRBJ1-5	.	.	TGTGCCAGCAGTGATATTGGGGGTAGCAATCAGCCCCAGCATTTT	CASSDIGGSNQPQHF
TRBV19	TRBJ2-6	.	once	TGTGCCAGTAGTAAGGGGGGCAGAGCTGGGGCCAACGTCCTGACTTTC	CASSKGGRAGANVLTF
TRBV15	TRBJ2-3	TRBD2	once	TGTGCCACCGCCCCGGGACTAGCTGTTGCAGATACGCAGTATTTT	CATAPGLAVADTQYF
TRBV1	TRBJ2-1	.	once	TGCGCCAGCAGCCAAGAGGGGACTAACTCCAATGAGCAGTTCTTC	CASSQEGTNSNEQFF
TRBV12-5	TRBJ1-3	.	.	TGTGCTAGTGGCTTGAGCTCTGGAAACACCATATATTTT	CASGLSSGNTIYF
TRBV10-3	TRBJ2-3	.	.	TGTGCCATCAGTGAGTCGATGGCAGATACGCAGTATTTT	CAISESMADTQYF
TRBV7-5	TRBJ2-3	.	.	TGTGCCAGCACGCAACCGACAGGGGTCGGGCCAGATACGCAGTATTTT	CASTQPTGVGPDTQYF
TRBV19	TRBJ1-3	.	.	TGTGCCAGTAGTAGGGGGATGAGGGTCTCTGGAAACACCATATATTTT	CASSRGMRVSGNTIYF
TRBV19	TRBJ2-5	TRBD1	.	TGTGCCAGTAGTATCGGACAGGGGGCTGAGACCCAGTACTTC	CASSIGQGAETQYF
TRBV18	TRBJ1-1	.	.	TGTGCCAGCTCCCGAGACGAGAACACTGAAGCTTTCTTT	CASSRDENTEAFF
TRBV18	TRBJ1-5	.	.	TGTGCCAGCTCACCACCGGGGCCCCACGGCGGTCAGCCCCAGCATTTT	CASSPPGPHGGQPQHF
TRBV19	TRBJ1-1	TRBD1	.	TGTGCCAGTAGTAGGGACAGGGAGAGAGCGGGAGCTTTCTTT	CASSRDRERAGAFF
TRBV28	TRBJ1-2	.	.	TGTGCCAGCAGTCAGGGTGTACGAGATAACTATGGCTACACCTTC	CASSQGVRDNYGYTF
TRBV19	TRBJ1-4	.	few	TGTGCCAGTAGTATGAGTATACGTCTCCGGGTTAATGAAAAACTGTTTTTT	CASSMSIRLRVNEKLFF
TRBV19	TRBJ1-1	TRBD1	.	TGTGCCACAGGGGGGGCCAGAGGCACTGAAGCTTTCTTT	CATGGARGTEAFF
TRBV18	TRBJ1-4	.	.	TGTGCCAGCTCACCGAACGATGAAAAACTGTTTTTT	CASSPNDEKLFF
TRBV6-1	TRBJ1-5	TRBD1	.	TGTGCCAGCAGTGAAGTGGCCCCGGGACAGGGTATCATCCAGCCCCAGCATTTT	CASSEVAPGQGIIQPQHF
TRBV28	TRBJ1-2	.	.	TGTGCCAGCAGTTTACTGGCCTATGGCTACACCTTC	CASSLLAYGYTF
TRBV5-1	TRBJ2-2	TRBD2	.	TGCGCCAGCAGCCCAAGACTAGCGCGGAACACCGGGGAGCTGTTTTTT	CASSPRLARNTGELFF
TRBV6-8	TRBJ1-2	TRBD1	.	TGTGCCAGCAGATCCGGACAGGGTAGCTATGGCTACACCTTC	CASRSGQGSYGYTF
TRBV15	TRBJ1-4	.	few	TGTGCCACCAGCAGAGATGGCGTGAGTGAAAAACTGTTTTTT	CATSRDGVSEKLFF
TRBV29-1	TRBJ1-3	TRBD1	.	TGCAGCGTCGGGGACAGGCTCTCTGGAAACACCATATATTTT	CSVGDRLSGNTIYF
TRBV6-8	TRBJ1-1	.	.	TGTGCCAGCAACATTGGGGGAGGGACTGAAGCTTTCTTT	CASNIGGGTEAFF
TRBV9	TRBJ1-2	TRBD1	.	TGTGCCAGCAGCCCGGGGACAGTCCCTAGGAGATACACCTTC	CASSPGTVPRRYTF
TRBV5-1	TRBJ2-6	.	.	TGCGCCAGCAGCTTGGTTAGCTCTGGGGCCAACGTCCTGACTTTC	CASSLVSSGANVLTF
TRBV28	TRBJ1-1	.	.	TGTGCCAGCAGTTTGGTGGGAACTGAAGCTTTCTTT	CASSLVGTEAFF
TRBV28	TRBJ1-6	TRBD1	.	TGTGCCAGCAGTCCCGTCGCAGGGGGCCGCCTCAATAACTCCTATAATTCACCCCTCCACTTT	CASSPVAGGRLNNSYNSPLHF
TRBV12-5	TRBJ2-5	TRBD2	.	TGTGCCAGCGGACTAGCCCAAGAGACCCAGTACTTC	CASGLAQETQYF
TRBV6-8	TRBJ1-2	TRBD1	.	TGTGCCAGCAGTCCTACAGGGGGGAATGGCTACACCTTC	CASSPTGGNGYTF
TRBV7-2	TRBJ1-2	.	.	TGTGCCAGCAGCTGGGGACGGGACTATGGCTACACCTTC	CASSWGRDYGYTF
TRBV30	TRBJ2-3	.	.	TGTGCCTGGAGTGTCCAGGGTGCGGATACGCAGTATTTT	CAWSVQGADTQYF
TRBV5-1	TRBJ2-5	TRBD1	.	TGCGCCAGCAGCCCGTCAGGACAGGGTATGGAGACCCAGTACTTC	CASSPSGQGMETQYF
TRBV7-2	TRBJ2-1	TRBD2	.	TGTGCCAGCAGCTACGGACTAGCCGGGGAGCAGTTCTTC	CASSYGLAGEQFF
TRBV6-4	TRBJ2-5	TRBD1	.	TGTGCCAGCAGTGAAGTCGGGACAGTCCAAGAGACCCAGTACTTC	CASSEVGTVQETQYF
TRBV11-3	TRBJ2-1	TRBD2	few	TGTGCCAGCAGCTTGTCCAGCGGGGGATACAATGAGCAGTTCTTC	CASSLSSGGYNEQFF
TRBV14	TRBJ1-1	.	.	TGTGCCAGCAGCCAAGCGGGAACGAACACTGAAGCTTTCTTT	CASSQAGTNTEAFF
TRBV18	TRBJ1-1	.	.	TGTGCCAGCTCAAATGGGGACCCCTCTTCAATGAACACTGAAGCTTTCTTT	CASSNGDPSSMNTEAFF
TRBV18	TRBJ2-5	TRBD1	.	TGTGCCAGCTCACCATCTAACGCCCGGGACAGGGGAGAGACCCAGTACTTC	CASSPSNARDRGETQYF
TRBV18	TRBJ1-1	.	.	TGTGCCAGCTCACCAGGGGTGGGCTGGACTTTCTTT	CASSPGVGWTFF
TRBV9	TRBJ1-3	.	once	TGTGCCAGCAAGGGACAAGCTGGAAACACCATATATTTT	CASKGQAGNTIYF
TRBV7-2	TRBJ1-1	.	.	TGTGCCAGCATCTCGTTAGGGAACACTGAAGCTTTCTTT	CASISLGNTEAFF
TRBV12-5	TRBJ1-5	.	.	TGTGCCACTTCCCCCTTGGGGGCCAATCAGCCCCAGCATTTT	CATSPLGANQPQHF
TRBV6-8	TRBJ1-2	TRBD1	.	TGTGCCAGCAAAACGGGACAGACTAACTATGGCTACACCTTC	CASKTGQTNYGYTF
TRBV14	TRBJ2-2	.	.	TGTGCCAGCAGCCAACTACCGGGACCATCCACCGGGGAGCTGTTTTTT	CASSQLPGPSTGELFF
TRBV6-8	TRBJ1-3	.	.	TGTGCCAGCAGTCCCCAGGTCGCCTCTGGAAACACCATATATTTT	CASSPQVASGNTIYF
TRBV7-7	TRBJ1-5	.	.	TGTGCCAGCAGCTTAGCGTTGGGTAGCAATCAGCCCCAGCATTTT	CASSLALGSNQPQHF
TRBV6-8	TRBJ1-3	.	.	TGTGCCATCAGCGACCCGTCTATCTCTGGAAACACCATATATTTT	CAISDPSISGNTIYF
TRBV28	TRBJ1-1	.	.	TGTGCCAGCAGTCCCCCCCCGACATTCAACACTGAAGCTTTCTTT	CASSPPPTFNTEAFF
TRBV19	TRBJ1-5	.	few	TGTGCCAGTAGTATAGGGACGGGGGGCGAGAGGGGTCAGCCCCAGCATTTT	CASSIGTGGERGQPQHF
TRBV6-8	TRBJ2-3	.	few	TGTGCCAGCAGTTACTCGGGCAGGGGCGATACGCAGTATTTT	CASSYSGRGDTQYF
TRBV19	TRBJ1-1	.	once	TGTGCCAGTAGTGGGCCAGGGTCGAACACTGAAGCTTTCTTT	CASSGPGSNTEAFF
TRBV6-8	TRBJ2-6	.	few	TGTGCCAGCAGTGATTCGTTGGTTTCTGGGGCCAACGTCCTGACTTTC	CASSDSLVSGANVLTF